A single count supports the clone carrying this TCR beta chain. This entry belongs to a study of blood T cell repertoires in COVID-19. Across the whole study: Acute and convalescent COVID-19 specimens originated in the United States, Italy and Spain. In each case, the material was cDNA or gDNA derived from T cells, B-cell-depleted T cells, or PBMCs.

Authors' analysis steps: For nucleated cells, counts were estimated from reference gene primer amplification. The protocol was immunoSEQ multiplex PCR, while the TCRdb copy is restricted to in-frame clones and leaves out a portion. That table gives V, J and clone size, and the DNA gave D and trimming. Altogether fewer than 700,000 clones are present, around 90% being singletons, with the ten largest covering roughly 7.3%. The CDR3 has 15 residues. Trimming took 4 bases from V and 3 from J, leaving 15 bases between them. The V gene's germline CDR1 is SQVTM and CDR2 ANQGSEA. Seattle participants joined during active infection and were tracked over time.

The genes are TRBV29-1 and TRBJ2-2; tentatively, D is TRBD2 (6 bases). Sequenced sample: peripheral blood. The source of this sequence is a woman aged 45-65 years with COVID-19, enrolled during active disease. The CDR3 region has the DNA TGCAGCGTTGTTCGCGGGGCGGTGGACACCGGGGAGCTGTTTTTT. This translates into CSVVRGAVDTGELFF.